The 24 T cell receptor beta chains presented below share a single source sample, sequenced in a study of blood T cells in healthy people across ages. With a J-beta primer mix and a sample-barcoded 5' primer, a second PCR ran about 6 to 11 cycles. One entry per CDR3 protein, called by TCRdb with MiXCR from the 5' RACE reads. The sample holds over a million distinct CDR3 sequences, approximately 42% seen once. Sample: blood. All receptors come from a woman in her late teens or twenties in good health.

The V and J genes are TRBV27 and TRBJ2-7; TRBD2 matches 8 bases. CDR1 MNHEY and CDR2 SMNVEV come from the germline V gene (reference sequence). V lost 4 bases and J lost 2; bases outside the gene matches: 7. This CDR3 spans 15 amino acids. The CDR3 sequence is CASSYGGGGPYEQYF. The CDR3 nucleotides are TGTGCCAGCAGTTATGGGGGCGGGGGGCCCTACGAGCAGTACTTC.

This clonotype was seen a few times. J is TRBJ1-2 and V is TRBV6-2 or TRBV6-3; D ambiguous. CDR3 length: 16 amino acids. Germline V gives CDR1 MNHEY, CDR2 SVGEGT. Trimming pared 7 bases from V and 0 bases from J, leaving 18 bases between. CDR3 sequence: CASTRMGNSPNYGYTF. The CDR3 nucleotides are TGTGCCAGCACCCGTATGGGGAACAGTCCTAACTATGGCTACACCTTC.

This clonotype was observed a few times. The J gene is TRBJ2-5, the V gene TRBV20-1; tentatively, D is TRBD1 (6 bases). V dropped 0 bases and J dropped 3 bases, with 11 bases sitting between them. Germline V gene data show CDR1 as DFQATT and CDR2 as SNEGSKA (reference sequence). The CDR3 contains 14 residues. In DNA form, the CDR3 reads TGCAGTGCTAGAGATCCTTGGACAGAAGAGACCCAGTACTTC. It codes for CSARDPWTEETQYF.

The chain is built from TRBV6-6 and TRBJ2-3; D ambiguous. The CDR3 runs 14 residues. CDR1 is MNHNY and CDR2 is SVGAGI in the germline V gene (reference sequence). V lost 6 bases to trimming and J lost 0 bases, with 10 bases between them. CDR3 amino acids: CASRADTSTDTQYF. The CDR3 DNA sequence: TGTGCCAGCAGGGCAGACACTAGCACAGATACGCAGTATTTT.

This chain connects TRBV20-1 to TRBJ2-7, with TRBD2 identical over 12 bases. The CDR3 spans 14 residues. The V and J ends lost 2 bases and 3 bases, in that order; junction bases with no gene match: 2. The germline gives CDR1 DFQATT, CDR2 SNEGSKA (reference sequence). CDR3 in amino acids: CSARTSGGLYEQYF. Here the CDR3 DNA reads TGCAGTGCTAGAACTAGCGGGGGGCTCTACGAGCAGTACTTC.

Of note for this clonotype: The junction and the germline gene differ at one end; a read error may be behind it. This chain connects TRBV6-2 or TRBV6-3 to TRBJ2-1, with D hard to call. The CDR3 contains 12 residues. Germline V gives CDR1 MNHEY, CDR2 SVGEGT. CDR3 DNA sequence: TGTGCCCGCAGTAGGTCGACAAATGAGCAGTTCTTC. This sequence encodes CARSRSTNEQFF.

The chain uses TRBV7-2 and TRBJ2-5; D is possibly TRBD1 (6 bases). V lost 3 bases and J 4 bases, leaving 15 bases between the germline ends. Germline-derived CDR1 and CDR2 are SGHTA and FQGNSA. CDR3 length equals 15 residues. CDR3 region: CASSFVGAVSETQYF. CDR3 nucleotide sequence: TGTGCCAGCAGCTTCGTGGGGGCAGTTTCAGAGACCCAGTACTTC.

This clonotype appeared a few times. The V and J genes are TRBV5-1 and TRBJ2-7, with TRBD2 identical over 10 bases. The length of the CDR3 is 17 residues. J gave up 7 bases and V 2 bases, and 15 bases lay outside the gene matches. Germline loops: CDR1 SGHRS, CDR2 YFSETQ. CDR3 coding DNA: TGCGCCAGCAGCTTACTAGTAGCGGGAGGCTCCTACAATGAGCAGTACTTC. Encoded protein: CASSLLVAGGSYNEQYF.

The chain links TRBV20-1 to TRBJ2-3, with 14 nucleotides matching TRBD2. V lost 5 bases to trimming and J lost 1 base; unmatched junction nucleotides: 5. CDR3 length equals 16 residues. Germline V gene data show CDR1 as DFQATT and CDR2 as SNEGSKA (reference sequence). CDR3 region: CSAWTSGGRGTDTQYF. In DNA, the CDR3 is TGCAGTGCTTGGACTAGCGGGGGGCGGGGCACAGATACGCAGTATTTT.

Details on this clonotype: With a much larger clone just one base away, this may be a read error. Written as DNA, the CDR3 is TGCAGCGTTGCCCAGGGGGCTAGCAATCAGCCCCAGCATTTT. Its translation: CSVAQGASNQPQHF. The chain joins TRBV29-1 to TRBJ1-5; 8 bases line up with TRBD1. This CDR3 is built from 14 residues. Losses at the gene ends were 4 bases for V and 0 bases for J; bases not matched to a gene: 2. Per the germline V gene, CDR1 is SQVTM and CDR2 is ANQGSEA. Filled out from reference TRBV29-1 and TRBJ1-5, the complete variable domain reads SAVISQKPSRDICQRGTSLTIQCQVDSQVTMMFWYRQQPGQSLTLIATANQGSEATYESGFVIDKFPISRPNLTFSTLTVSNMSPEDSSIYLCSVAQGASNQPQHFGDGTRLSIL.

This rearrangement joins TRBV10-3 to TRBJ2-1; TRBD1 matches at 7 bases. V lost 4 bases and J lost 8; bases outside the gene matches: 5. The CDR3 has 13 amino acids. Looked up from germline, CDR1 is ENHRY and CDR2 is SYGVKD. CDR3 residues: CAISGQGSDEQFF. The CDR3 DNA is TGTGCCATCAGTGGACAGGGTTCTGATGAGCAGTTCTTC.

The gene calls are TRBV20-1 and TRBJ1-5; no clear D. CDR1 is DFQATT, CDR2 SNEGSKA, per germline (reference sequence). V lost 0 bases, J lost 3 bases, and 15 bases lay in between. The CDR3 totals 16 residues. This CDR3 reads CSARDQEAALNQPQHF. The CDR3, as DNA: TGCAGTGCTAGAGATCAAGAAGCGGCCCTCAATCAGCCCCAGCATTTT.

This clonotype showed up just a few times. The chain joins TRBV20-1 to TRBJ2-7, with 14 bases identical to TRBD2. V lost 6 bases, J lost 3 bases, and 7 bases stayed unmatched. The CDR3 is 15 residues long. Germline loops: CDR1 DFQATT, CDR2 SNEGSKA (reference sequence). The CDR3 is CSAKRLAGGLYEQYF. CDR3 in DNA: TGCAGTGCAAAGAGACTAGCGGGAGGGCTCTACGAGCAGTACTTC.

J is TRBJ2-4 and V is TRBV12-5; D is unclear. The V gene lost 5 bases and the J gene lost 3 bases, with 14 bases spanning the gap. Germline values: CDR1 LGHNT, CDR2 FRNRAP. The CDR3 covers 15 residues. CDR3 DNA: TGTGCTAGTGGTAAAACCCTGGTTGGCAAAAACATTCAGTACTTC. Translation: CASGKTLVGKNIQYF.

V gene TRBV7-2 combines with J gene TRBJ1-1; 8 nucleotides agree with TRBD1. With V trimmed by 3 bases and J by 3 bases, 6 bases remained unmatched. CDR1 is SGHTA and CDR2 is FQGNSA in the germline V gene. The CDR3 consists of 15 residues. The CDR3: CASSFDRGRHTEAFF. In nucleotides, the CDR3 is TGTGCCAGCAGCTTCGACAGGGGCCGCCACACTGAAGCTTTCTTT.

The chain couples TRBV9 to TRBJ2-7; D is uncertain. V gave up 4 bases and J gave up 2 bases, with 13 bases separating them. CDR1 is SGDLS, CDR2 YYNGEE, per germline. The CDR3 is 14 amino acids. The CDR3 protein is CASSLGNPPYEQYF. The CDR3, as DNA: TGTGCCAGCAGCCTAGGGAACCCCCCCTACGAGCAGTACTTC.

The chain uses TRBV28 and TRBJ2-6; the D gene could be TRBD1 or TRBD2 (5 bases each). V dropped 3 bases and J dropped 5 bases, with 14 bases sitting between them. The CDR3 runs to 16 residues. Germline loops: CDR1 MDHEN, CDR2 SYDVKM. CDR3 bases: TGTGCCAGCAGTTTCCGGGACGCCGCCCGGGCCAACGTCCTGACTTTC. Protein: CASSFRDAARANVLTF.

There are many counts of this clonotype. This chain uses TRBV3-1 with TRBJ1-5, with TRBD1 identical over 7 bases. Unmatched junction bases numbered 7, after V lost 4 bases and J lost 7 bases. This CDR3 comprises 14 residues. Germline V lookup: CDR1 LGHDT, CDR2 YNNKEL (reference sequence). In DNA, the CDR3 is TGTGCCAGCAGCCTAAGACAGGGAGAACAGCCCCAGCATTTT. This encodes CASSLRQGEQPQHF.

This clonotype has more than one count but fewer than ten. The chain couples TRBV7-9 to TRBJ2-1; 11 nucleotides align to TRBD2. The CDR3 has 18 amino acids. J was trimmed by 4 bases and V by 0 bases; bases with no gene match: 8. Per germline, CDR1 SEHNR and CDR2 FQNEAQ (reference sequence). In DNA form, the CDR3 reads TGTGCCAGCAGCTTAGCCCATGTGGGACTAGCGGATTACAATGAGCAGTTCTTC. As protein: CASSLAHVGLADYNEQFF.

This clonotype has a handful of counts. The chain uses TRBV6-5 and TRBJ1-5; D not resolved. This CDR3 has 14 amino acids. The germline V and J ends were trimmed by 2 bases and 3 bases, with 8 bases remaining between them. Germline V lookup: CDR1 MNHEY, CDR2 SVGAGI. The CDR3 bases are TGTGCCAGCAGTTACAGCGGGCCCAATCAGCCCCAGCATTTT. This codes for CASSYSGPNQPQHF.

The chain carries TRBV5-1 and TRBJ1-4, with D tentatively TRBD1 (5 bases). Deletions cut 7 bases from V and 6 bases from J, with 19 bases between. CDR1 is SGHRS, CDR2 YFSETQ, per germline. CDR3 length: 15 amino acids. CDR3 coding DNA: TGCGCCAGCCACCTCTCGGGGGTGTCACATGAAAAACTGTTTTTT. The encoded protein is CASHLSGVSHEKLFF.

This clonotype came up a few times. The V call is TRBV2, the J call TRBJ1-2; D remains ambiguous. Trimming removed 1 base at V and 8 bases at J, with 8 bases between. CDR1 and CDR2 from the germline V gene are SNHLY and FYNNEI. The CDR3 is 12 residues long. CDR3 nucleotide sequence: TGTGCCAGCAGTGAAGTTAGTTGGGGCTACACCTTC. This translates into CASSEVSWGYTF. The complete variable domain, with remaining parts taken from reference TRBV2 and TRBJ1-2, reads EPEVTQTPSHQVTQMGQEVILRCVPISNHLYFYWYRQILGQKVEFLVSFYNNEISEKSEIFDDQFSVERPDGSNFTLKIRSTKLEDSAMYFCASSEVSWGYTFGSGTRLTVV.

Only a few counts were recorded for this clonotype. V and J are TRBV4-3 and TRBJ1-1, with TRBD1 matching 10 bases. From germline, CDR1 is LGHNA and CDR2 YSLEER. V dropped 0 bases and J dropped 5; count of bases not matched to a gene: 9. The CDR3 length is 17 residues. This CDR3 is CASSQDGTGEGRTEAFF. Here the CDR3 DNA reads TGCGCCAGCAGCCAAGATGGGACAGGGGAGGGACGGACTGAAGCTTTCTTT.

In this sample, this clonotype turned up a few times. The genes are TRBV20-1 and TRBJ1-5, with D perhaps TRBD1 (5 bases). The CDR3 is 12 residues long. In germline, CDR1 is DFQATT, CDR2 SNEGSKA (reference sequence). Trimming took off 6 bases at V and 7 bases at J, with 13 bases between the two ends. The CDR3 loop reads CSAGLSEQPQHF. In DNA form, the CDR3 reads TGCAGTGCGGGACTCAGCGAACAGCCCCAGCATTTT.